The clone carrying this TCR beta chain was found once. CDR1 is LNHNV and CDR2 is YYDKDF in the germline V gene (reference sequence). This CDR3 is built from 17 residues. The J segment lost 4 bases and the V segment lost 0 bases, leaving 6 bases of the junction unmatched. The protocol was immunoSEQ multiplex PCR, while the TCRdb copy is restricted to in-frame clones and leaves out a portion. The repertoire holds millions of clones, with around 90% as singletons. These data are taken from a study of shared clonotypes between healthy human individuals. This TCR was recovered from a man younger than 35 in good health. Sequencing was done on a sample of naive CD4+ T cells sorted from blood. Subset given: CD45RA+ positively selected. V usage is TRBV15 and J usage is TRBJ2-1, with 10 bases that match TRBD2. In DNA, the CDR3 is TGTGCCACCAGCAGAGACCCCGGGACTAGCGTGTACAATGAGCAGTTCTTC. Translated: CATSRDPGTSVYNEQFF.